This T cell receptor beta chain derives from a study of T cells after yellow fever vaccination. One entry per CDR3 protein results from TCRdb running MiXCR on the 5' RACE reads. The repertoire has a few hundred thousand distinct CDR3 sequences, under 20% of them found once; the top ten carry 18%. This CDR3 contains 13 residues. V lost 5 bases and J lost 4, with 11 bases in between. Per germline, CDR1 MNHEY and CDR2 SMNVEV (reference sequence). The receptor was isolated from a man aged 18 to 30 who received the YFV17D yellow fever vaccine. V gene TRBV27 combines with J gene TRBJ1-2; D gene unclear. The specimen was PBMCs, collected before the yellow fever booster vaccination. The CDR3: CASSRLLGYGYTF. DNA for the CDR3: TGTGCCAGCAGTCGCCTCCTTGGCTATGGCTACACCTTC.